This T cell receptor (beta chain) appears in the sequencing data of a study of PD-1 blockade in mismatch repair-deficient tumors. Study-wide background: Enrolled about 2012-2016, patients had progressing, pretreated mismatch repair-deficient cancers of approximately 13 types.

This clone turned up a few times. Its antigen remains unidentified. Sequencing was performed with immunoSEQ multiplex PCR; in TCRdb, only in-frame clones are kept and a portion is missing. The sample carries about 60,000 clones, about nine tenths recorded once. CDR1 and CDR2 from the germline V gene are GTSNPN and SVGIG (reference sequence). This CDR3 contains 13 residues. Trimming stripped 5 bases from V and 2 bases from J, with 12 bases between. General observations from the study: After pembrolizumab, tumor-resident clones rose rapidly, then generally contracted before radiologic responses.

Mismatch repair deficiency was confirmed in all patients, by PCR or immunohistochemistry. The chain links TRBV30 to TRBJ1-1; the D is unclear. The sample consisted of peripheral blood, taken 52 weeks after starting pembrolizumab. The TCR was taken from an adult with mismatch repair-deficient cancer. CDR3 protein: CAWAQTENTEAFF. DNA for the CDR3: TGTGCCTGGGCCCAGACGGAAAACACTGAAGCTTTCTTT.